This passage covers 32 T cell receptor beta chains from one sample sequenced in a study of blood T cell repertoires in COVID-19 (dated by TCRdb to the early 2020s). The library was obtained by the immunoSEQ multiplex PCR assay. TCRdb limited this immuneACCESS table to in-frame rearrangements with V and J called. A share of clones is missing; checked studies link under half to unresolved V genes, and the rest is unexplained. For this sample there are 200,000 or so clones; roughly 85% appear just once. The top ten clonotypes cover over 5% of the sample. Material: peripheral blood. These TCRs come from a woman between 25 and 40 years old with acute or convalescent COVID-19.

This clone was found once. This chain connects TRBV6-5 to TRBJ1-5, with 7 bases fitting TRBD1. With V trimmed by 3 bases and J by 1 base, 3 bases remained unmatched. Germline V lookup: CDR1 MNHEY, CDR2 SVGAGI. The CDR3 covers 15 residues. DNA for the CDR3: TGTGCCAGCAGTTATCGACAGGGAAGCAATCAGCCCCAGCATTTT. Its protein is CASSYRQGSNQPQHF.

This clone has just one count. CDR3 in amino acids: CASRLTPTGVNTEAFF. As DNA, the CDR3 is TGCGCCAGCAGACTAACCCCGACAGGGGTGAACACTGAAGCTTTCTTT. The chain combines TRBV5-1 with TRBJ1-1; 8 bases line up with TRBD1. The germline V gene encodes CDR1 SGHRS and CDR2 YFSETQ. Germline trimming cut 5 bases from V and 0 bases from J; bases unmatched to any gene: 9. This CDR3 has 16 residues.

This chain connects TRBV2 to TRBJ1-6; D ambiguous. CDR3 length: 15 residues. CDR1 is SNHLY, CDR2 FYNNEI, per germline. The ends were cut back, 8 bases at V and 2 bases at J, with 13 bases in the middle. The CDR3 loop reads CASLISGTYNSPLHF. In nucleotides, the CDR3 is TGTGCCAGCCTAATATCCGGTACCTATAATTCACCCCTCCACTTT.

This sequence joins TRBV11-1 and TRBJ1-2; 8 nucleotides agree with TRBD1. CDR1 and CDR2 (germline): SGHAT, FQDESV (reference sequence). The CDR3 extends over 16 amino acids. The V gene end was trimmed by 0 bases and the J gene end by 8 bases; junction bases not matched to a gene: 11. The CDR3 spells CASSLARGQGGLGYTF. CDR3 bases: TGTGCCAGCAGCTTAGCGCGAGGACAGGGAGGTCTCGGCTACACCTTC. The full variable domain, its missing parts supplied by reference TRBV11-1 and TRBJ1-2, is EAEVAQSPRYKITEKSQAVAFWCDPISGHATLYWYRQILGQGPELLVQFQDESVVDDSQLPKDRFSAERLKGVDSTLKIQPAELGDSAMYLCASSLARGQGGLGYTFGSGTRLTVV.

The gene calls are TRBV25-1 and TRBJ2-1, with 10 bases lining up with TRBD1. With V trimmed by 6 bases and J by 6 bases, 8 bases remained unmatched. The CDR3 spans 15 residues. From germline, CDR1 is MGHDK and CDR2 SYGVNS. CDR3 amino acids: CASSVDRGLGNEQFF. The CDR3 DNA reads TGTGCCAGCAGCGTTGACAGGGGGCTGGGCAATGAGCAGTTCTTC.

The CDR3 DNA sequence: TGTGCCACCAGTGATCTGGGGGCAAACACCGGGGAGCTGTTTTTT. It yields the protein CATSDLGANTGELFF. J is TRBJ2-2 and V is TRBV24-1, with D perhaps TRBD1 (6 bases). Trimming shortened V by 3 bases and J by 2 bases, and 9 bases separated the two germline ends. This CDR3 has 15 amino acids. Germline CDR1 reads KGHDR; CDR2 reads SFDVKD.

CDR3 loop: CASTLRDRGSTGELFF. CDR3 DNA sequence: TGTGCCAGTACCCTACGGGACAGGGGATCCACCGGGGAGCTGTTTTTT. This chain uses TRBV19 with TRBJ2-2; 10 nucleotides agree with TRBD1. With V trimmed by 7 bases and J by 4 bases, 9 bases remained unmatched. This CDR3 spans 16 amino acids. From germline, CDR1 is LNHDA and CDR2 SQIVND (reference sequence).

The CDR3 reads CASSSYRRQGAVYEQYF. CDR3 bases: TGTGCCAGCAGCTCATATCGTAGACAGGGCGCCGTCTACGAGCAGTACTTC. The chain recombines TRBV11-2 with TRBJ2-7; 7 nucleotides line up with TRBD1. V gave up 4 bases and J gave up 3 bases; unmatched junction bases: 15. The CDR3 totals 17 residues. Per the germline V gene, CDR1 is SGHAT and CDR2 is FQNNGV.

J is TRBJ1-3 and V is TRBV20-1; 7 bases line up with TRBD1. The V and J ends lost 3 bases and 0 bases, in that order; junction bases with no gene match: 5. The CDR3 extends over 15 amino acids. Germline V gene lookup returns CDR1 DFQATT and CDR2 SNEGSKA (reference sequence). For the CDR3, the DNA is TGCAGTGCTAGTCCGGGACAGCTCTCTGGAAACACCATATATTTT. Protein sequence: CSASPGQLSGNTIYF.

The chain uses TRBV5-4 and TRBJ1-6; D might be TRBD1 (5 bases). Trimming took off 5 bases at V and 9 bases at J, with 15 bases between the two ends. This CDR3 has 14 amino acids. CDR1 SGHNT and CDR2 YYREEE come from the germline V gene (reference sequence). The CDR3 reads CASRPGKKGSPLHF. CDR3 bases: TGTGCCAGCAGGCCAGGGAAAAAGGGTTCACCCCTCCACTTT.

The CDR3 spells CAISSRGTARDEQYF. The DNA of the CDR3 is TGTGCCATCAGTTCTCGAGGGACAGCTCGGGACGAGCAGTACTTC. V and J are TRBV10-3 and TRBJ2-7, with TRBD1 matching 7 bases. Germline V gives CDR1 ENHRY, CDR2 SYGVKD. This CDR3 contains 15 residues. The V and J ends lost 5 bases and 5 bases, in that order; junction bases with no gene match: 12.

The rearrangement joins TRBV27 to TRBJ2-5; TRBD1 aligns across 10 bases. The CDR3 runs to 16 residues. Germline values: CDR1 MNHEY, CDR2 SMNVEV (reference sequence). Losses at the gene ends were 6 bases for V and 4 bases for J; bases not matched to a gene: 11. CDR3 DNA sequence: TGTGCCAGCAGCCCGATGGGACAGGGGTTGGGAGAGACCCAGTACTTC. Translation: CASSPMGQGLGETQYF.

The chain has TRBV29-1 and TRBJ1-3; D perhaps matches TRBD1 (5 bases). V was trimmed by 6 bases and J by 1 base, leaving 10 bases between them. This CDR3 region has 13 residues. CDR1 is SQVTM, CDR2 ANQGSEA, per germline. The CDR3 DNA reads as TGCAGCGTGAACAGGATATCTGGAAACACCATATATTTT. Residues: CSVNRISGNTIYF.

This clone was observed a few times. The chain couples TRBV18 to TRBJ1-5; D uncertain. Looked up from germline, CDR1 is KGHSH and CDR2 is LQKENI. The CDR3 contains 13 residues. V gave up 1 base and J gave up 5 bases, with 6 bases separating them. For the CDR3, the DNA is TGTGCCAGCTCACCACAGAGAGATCAGCCCCAGCATTTT. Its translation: CASSPQRDQPQHF.

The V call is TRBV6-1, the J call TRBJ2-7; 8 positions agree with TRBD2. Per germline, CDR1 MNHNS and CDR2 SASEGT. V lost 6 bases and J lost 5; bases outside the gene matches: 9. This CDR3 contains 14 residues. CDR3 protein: CASRAGEGSHEQYF. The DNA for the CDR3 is TGTGCCAGCAGAGCGGGAGAGGGATCGCACGAGCAGTACTTC.

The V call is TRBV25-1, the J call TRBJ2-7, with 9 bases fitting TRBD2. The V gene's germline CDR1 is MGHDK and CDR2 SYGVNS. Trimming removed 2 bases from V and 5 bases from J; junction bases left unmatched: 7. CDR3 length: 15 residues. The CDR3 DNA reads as TGTGCCAGCAGTGAAGGCCTAGCGGGGAAGAACGAGCAGTACTTC. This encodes CASSEGLAGKNEQYF.

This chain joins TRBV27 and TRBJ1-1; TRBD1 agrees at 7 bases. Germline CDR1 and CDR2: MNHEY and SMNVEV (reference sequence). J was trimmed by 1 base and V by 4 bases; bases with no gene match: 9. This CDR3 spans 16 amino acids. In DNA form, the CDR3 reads TGTGCCAGCAGTTCCGGTGAGGACAGGTGGAACACTGAAGCTTTCTTT. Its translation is CASSSGEDRWNTEAFF.

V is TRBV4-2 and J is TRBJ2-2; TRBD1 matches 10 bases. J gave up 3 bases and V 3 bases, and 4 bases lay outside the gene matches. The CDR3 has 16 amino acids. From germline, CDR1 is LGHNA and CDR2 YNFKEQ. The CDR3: CASSQMDRGDTGELFF. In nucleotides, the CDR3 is TGTGCCAGCAGCCAGATGGACAGGGGGGACACCGGGGAGCTGTTTTTT.

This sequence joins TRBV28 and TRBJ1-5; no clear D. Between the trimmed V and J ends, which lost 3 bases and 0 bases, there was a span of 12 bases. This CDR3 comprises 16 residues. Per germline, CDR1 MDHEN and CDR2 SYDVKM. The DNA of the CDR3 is TGTGCCAGCAGTTTGGGAGTGAGAGATAGCAATCAGCCCCAGCATTTT. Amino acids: CASSLGVRDSNQPQHF.

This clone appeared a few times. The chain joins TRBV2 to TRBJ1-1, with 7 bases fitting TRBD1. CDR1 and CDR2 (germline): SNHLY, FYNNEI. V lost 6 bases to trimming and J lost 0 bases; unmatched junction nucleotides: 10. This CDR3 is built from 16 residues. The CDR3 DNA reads TGTGCCAGCAGCGAGTGGACAGGTACGATGAACACTGAAGCTTTCTTT. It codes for CASSEWTGTMNTEAFF.

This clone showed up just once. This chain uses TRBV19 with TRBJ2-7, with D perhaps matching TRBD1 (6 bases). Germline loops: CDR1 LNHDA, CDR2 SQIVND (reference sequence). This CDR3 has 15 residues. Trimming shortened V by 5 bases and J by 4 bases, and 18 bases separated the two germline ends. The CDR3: CASSLYWTDDYEQYF. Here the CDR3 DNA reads TGTGCCAGTAGTCTCTATTGGACAGACGATTACGAGCAGTACTTC.

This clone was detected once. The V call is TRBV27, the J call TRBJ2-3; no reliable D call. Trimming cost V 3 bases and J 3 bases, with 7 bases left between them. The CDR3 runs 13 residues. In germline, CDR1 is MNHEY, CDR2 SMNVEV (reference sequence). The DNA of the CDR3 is TGTGCCAGCAGTTTTGCTAGTACAGATACGCAGTATTTT. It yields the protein CASSFASTDTQYF.

The chain's CDR3 is CASSPRAGLAGGGGTQYF. CDR3 in DNA: TGTGCCAGCAGCCCCCGTGCGGGACTAGCGGGAGGAGGAGGGACCCAGTACTTC. This chain uses TRBV7-2 with TRBJ2-5, with TRBD2 matching 15 bases. V lost 5 bases and J lost 7; bases outside the gene matches: 14. Germline V gene lookup returns CDR1 SGHTA and CDR2 FQGNSA. The CDR3 covers 18 residues.

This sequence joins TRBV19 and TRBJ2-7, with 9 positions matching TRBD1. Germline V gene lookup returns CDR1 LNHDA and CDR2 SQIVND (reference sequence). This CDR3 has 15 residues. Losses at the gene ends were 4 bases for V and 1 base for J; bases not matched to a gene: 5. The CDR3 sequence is CASSNPGQGSYEQYF. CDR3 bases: TGTGCCAGTAGTAACCCGGGACAGGGATCCTACGAGCAGTACTTC.

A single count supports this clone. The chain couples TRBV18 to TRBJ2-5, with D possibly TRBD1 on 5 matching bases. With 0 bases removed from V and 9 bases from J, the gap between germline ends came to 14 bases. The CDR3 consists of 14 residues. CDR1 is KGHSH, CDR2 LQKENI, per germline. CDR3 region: CASSPPGAPWSQYF. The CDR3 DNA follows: TGTGCCAGCTCACCACCAGGGGCCCCGTGGTCCCAGTACTTC.

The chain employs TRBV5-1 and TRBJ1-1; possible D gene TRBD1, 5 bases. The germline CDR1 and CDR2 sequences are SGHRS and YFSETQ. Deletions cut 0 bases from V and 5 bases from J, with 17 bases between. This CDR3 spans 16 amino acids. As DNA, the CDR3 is TGCGCCAGCAGCTTGGGGCTCAACAGGAAGGGGACTGAAGCTTTCTTT. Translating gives CASSLGLNRKGTEAFF.

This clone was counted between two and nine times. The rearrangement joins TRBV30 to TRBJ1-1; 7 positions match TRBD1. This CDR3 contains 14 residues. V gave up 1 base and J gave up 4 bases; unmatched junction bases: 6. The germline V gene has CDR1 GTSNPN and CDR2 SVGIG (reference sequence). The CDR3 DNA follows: TGTGCCTGGAGTGGTAATAGGGGGCGCACTGAAGCTTTCTTT. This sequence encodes CAWSGNRGRTEAFF.

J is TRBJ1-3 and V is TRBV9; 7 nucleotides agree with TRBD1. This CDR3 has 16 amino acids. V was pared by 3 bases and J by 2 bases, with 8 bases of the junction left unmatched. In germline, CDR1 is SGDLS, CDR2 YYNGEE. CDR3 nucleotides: TGTGCCAGCAGCGCCTCAACAGGGGCCCCTGGAAACACCATATATTTT. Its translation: CASSASTGAPGNTIYF.

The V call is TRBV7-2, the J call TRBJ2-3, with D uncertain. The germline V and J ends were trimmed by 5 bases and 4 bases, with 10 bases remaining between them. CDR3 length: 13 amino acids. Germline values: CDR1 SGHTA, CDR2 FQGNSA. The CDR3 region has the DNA TGTGCCAGCAGCCCCCCAGGTTCAGATACGCAGTATTTT. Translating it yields CASSPPGSDTQYF.

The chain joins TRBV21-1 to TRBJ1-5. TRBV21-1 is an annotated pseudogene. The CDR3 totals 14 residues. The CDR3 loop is CASSKERPNQPQHF. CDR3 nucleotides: TGTGCCAGCAGCAAAGAGCGGCCCAATCAGCCCCAGCATTTT.

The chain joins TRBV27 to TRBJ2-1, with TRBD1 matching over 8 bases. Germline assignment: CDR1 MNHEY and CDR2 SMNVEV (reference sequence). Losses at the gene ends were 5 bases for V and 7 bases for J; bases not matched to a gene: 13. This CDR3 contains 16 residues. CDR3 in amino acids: CASSLALQGGPNEQFF. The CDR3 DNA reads TGTGCCAGCAGTCTCGCCCTACAGGGGGGTCCTAATGAGCAGTTCTTC.

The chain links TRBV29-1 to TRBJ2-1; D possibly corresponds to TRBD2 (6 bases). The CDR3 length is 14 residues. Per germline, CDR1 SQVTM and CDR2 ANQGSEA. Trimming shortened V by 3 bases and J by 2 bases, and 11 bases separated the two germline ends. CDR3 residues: CSVDGGSTYNEQFF. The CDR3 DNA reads TGCAGCGTTGACGGGGGTAGTACCTACAATGAGCAGTTCTTC.